This TCR beta chain was observed in a study of shared clonotypes between healthy human individuals. Study-level information: The donor pool was made up of a couple of women and a few men aged 18 to 49. CD4 naive and CD4 memory each took three plates per donor, while CD8 naive took two and CD8 memory one. Study-level points and caveats: The study generally estimated greater richness for naive than memory subsets.

Positively selected for CCR7, the CD45RO-negative cells used as naive CD8 cells excluded terminally differentiated effector memory CD45RA+ cells. The input for sorted-subset replicate PCRs was approximately 200 ng DNA, tens of thousands of T cell genomes. Profiled with immunoSEQ multiplex PCR; TCRdb holds only in-frame clones, not every one. Of hundreds of thousands of clones listed, 95% to 98% are singletons. As to this clone: Its specificity is unknown.

The CDR3 runs to 17 residues. In germline, CDR1 is SGDLS, CDR2 YYNGEE. V dropped 2 bases and J dropped 4 bases, with 19 bases sitting between them. Source material: naive CD8+ T cells sorted from blood. This chain uses TRBV9 with TRBJ2-1; D perhaps matches TRBD1 (5 bases). The receptor's source is a man aged 30 to 39 in good health. CDR3 DNA sequence: TGTGCCAGCAGCGTGCCCCTCGACAGACCCGGGTACAATGAGCAGTTCTTC. It yields the protein CASSVPLDRPGYNEQFF.